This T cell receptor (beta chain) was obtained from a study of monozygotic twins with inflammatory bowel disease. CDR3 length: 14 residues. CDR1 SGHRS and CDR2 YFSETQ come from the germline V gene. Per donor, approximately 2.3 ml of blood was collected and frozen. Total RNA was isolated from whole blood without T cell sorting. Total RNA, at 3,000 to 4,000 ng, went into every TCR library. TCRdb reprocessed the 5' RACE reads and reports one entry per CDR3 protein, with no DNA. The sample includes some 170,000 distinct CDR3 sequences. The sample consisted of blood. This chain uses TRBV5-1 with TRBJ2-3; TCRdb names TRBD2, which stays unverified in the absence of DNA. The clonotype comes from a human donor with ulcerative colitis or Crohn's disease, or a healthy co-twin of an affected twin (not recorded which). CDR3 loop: CASSSLGPTPTQYF.